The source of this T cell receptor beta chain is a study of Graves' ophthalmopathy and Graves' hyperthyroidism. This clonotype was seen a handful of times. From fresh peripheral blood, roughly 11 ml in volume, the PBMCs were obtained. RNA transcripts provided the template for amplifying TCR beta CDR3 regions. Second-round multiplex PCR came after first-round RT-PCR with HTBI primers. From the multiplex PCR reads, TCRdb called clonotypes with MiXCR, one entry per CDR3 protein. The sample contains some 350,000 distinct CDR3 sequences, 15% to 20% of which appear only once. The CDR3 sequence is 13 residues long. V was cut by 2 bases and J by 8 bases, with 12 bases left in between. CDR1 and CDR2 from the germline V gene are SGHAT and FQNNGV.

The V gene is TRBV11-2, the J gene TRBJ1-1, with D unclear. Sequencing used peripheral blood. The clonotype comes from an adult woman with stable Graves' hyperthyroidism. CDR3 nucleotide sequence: TGTGCCAGCAGCTTAAACGAGGTACACGAAGCTTTCTTT. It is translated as CASSLNEVHEAFF.